The 8 T cell receptor beta chains below come from one sample, sequenced in a study of regulatory T cells in long-lasting Graves disease. Time point described: newly diagnosed GD, antithyroid drugs for less than 3 months. Generation of the TCR library employed RNA extracted from PBMCs. Construction of TCR beta libraries relied on iRepertoire HTBI primers and on Arm-PCR targeting CDR3 regions. Each CDR3 protein gets one entry after TCRdb re-called the multiplex PCR reads with MiXCR. The profile shows fewer than 350,000 distinct CDR3 sequences, 15% to 20% of them singletons. The material was peripheral blood mononuclear cells (PBMCs), obtained at new diagnosis, from a patient treated with antithyroid drugs. Source of these receptors: a female donor with Graves disease.

This sequence joins TRBV6-1 and TRBJ2-3; the D gene could be TRBD1 or TRBD2 (6 bases each). Germline CDR1 and CDR2: MNHNS and SASEGT. Trimming removed 6 bases at V and 0 bases at J, with 16 bases between. This CDR3 contains 16 residues. CDR3 region: CASSLLRGTSTDTQYF. The CDR3, as DNA: TGTGCCAGCAGCCTGCTTAGGGGGACTAGCACAGATACGCAGTATTTT.

The chain recombines TRBV9 with TRBJ2-2; 9 bases are a match to TRBD1. This CDR3 is 16 amino acids long. With V trimmed by 3 bases and J by 5 bases, 8 bases remained unmatched. The V gene's germline CDR1 is SGDLS and CDR2 YYNGEE. The DNA of the CDR3 is TGTGCCAGCAGCGAGCCGGGACAGGGTAAAACCGGGGAGCTGTTTTTT. Translated, it gives CASSEPGQGKTGELFF.

This clonotype was recorded at least ten times. J is TRBJ1-1 and V is TRBV28, with D maybe TRBD1 (5 bases). Germline CDR1 MDHEN, CDR2 SYDVKM. This CDR3 has 14 amino acids. V lost 5 bases and J 0 bases, leaving 10 bases between the germline ends. The CDR3 DNA is TGTGCCAGCAGTCTCGACAGCATGAACACTGAAGCTTTCTTT. Its translation is CASSLDSMNTEAFF. The full variable domain, rest sourced from reference TRBV28 and TRBJ1-1, is DVKVTQSSRYLVKRTGEKVFLECVQDMDHENMFWYRQDPGLGLRLIYFSYDVKMKEKGDIPEGYSVSREKKERFSLILESASTNQTSMYLCASSLDSMNTEAFFGQGTRLTVV.

A word on this clonotype: With only one base between it and a far larger clone, this is likely a read error. The J gene is TRBJ2-1, the V gene TRBV20-1, with D unresolved. The CDR3 has 14 amino acids. Looked up from germline, CDR1 is DFQATT and CDR2 is SNEGSKA (reference sequence). V was clipped by 0 bases and J by 10 bases, with 16 bases between them. CDR3 nucleotide sequence: TGCAGTGCTAGAGATGATCAGAGCTCCTACGAGCAGTTCTTC. Translated: CSARDDQSSYEQFF.

This clonotype was picked up one time. A single base separates this from a much larger clone, so it may be a read error. The CDR3 region has the DNA TGTGCCAGCAGCCTTACAAGGCACGGGCAGTACTTC. It translates to CASSLTRHGQYF. The chain joins TRBV7-9 to TRBJ2-4; D gene unclear. V gave up 5 bases and J gave up 13 bases, with 15 bases separating them. Germline assignment: CDR1 SEHNR and CDR2 FQNEAQ (reference sequence). The CDR3 loop spans 12 amino acids.

This clonotype was recorded a few times. The CDR3 spells CASSQGAGGIETQYF. DNA for the CDR3: TGTGCCAGCAGCCAAGGAGCGGGAGGGATTGAGACCCAGTACTTC. This chain connects TRBV14 to TRBJ2-5, with 10 bases aligning to TRBD2. The length of the CDR3 is 15 residues. V lost 1 base and J lost 5; bases outside the gene matches: 4. Per the germline V gene, CDR1 is SGHDN and CDR2 is FVKESK.

In this sample, this clonotype turned up many times. The rearrangement links TRBV27 to TRBJ1-2; the D gene is possibly TRBD1 (5 bases). The V gene's germline CDR1 is MNHEY and CDR2 SMNVEV (reference sequence). The CDR3 runs to 17 residues. The germline V and J ends were trimmed by 5 bases and 4 bases, with 23 bases remaining between them. For the CDR3, the DNA is TGTGCCAGCAGTCCCCGGGACGGATCCACCTACCTCTATGGCTACACCTTC. Its protein is CASSPRDGSTYLYGYTF.

The rearrangement links TRBV5-1 to TRBJ2-1; 11 bases match TRBD2. The germline V gene encodes CDR1 SGHRS and CDR2 YFSETQ. The CDR3 contains 14 residues. Unmatched junction bases numbered 8, after V lost 0 bases and J lost 15 bases. For the CDR3, the DNA is TGCGCCAGCAGCTTGGTTCTAGCGGGAGGTTTGCCGTTCTTC. Translation: CASSLVLAGGLPFF.